These T cell receptor beta chains were read from a single sample in a study of blood T cells in healthy people across ages. TCRdb itself ran the 5' RACE reads through MiXCR, one entry per CDR3 protein. The top ten clones hold over 20% of a sample with some 920,000 distinct CDR3 sequences, about 51% of them seen once. The sample consisted of blood. All receptors come from a woman aged 55 to 70 in good health. CDR3s include the opening cysteine and the closing phenylalanine or tryptophan. The order of the fields is clone size, D gene, V gene, J gene, CDR3 DNA, CDR3 protein. The D gene is left open where the match is weak. Size values are once, few and many counts, or a class for expanded clones, and some rows have none.

once	NA	TRBV28	TRBJ2-5	TGTGCCAGCAGTAAGCTTCAGGTGGTCAGCAAAGAGACCCAGTACTTC	CASSKLQVVSKETQYF
few	TRBD1	TRBV6-6	TRBJ1-2	TGTGCCACGTTAACTCTGACAGGGACCTATGGCTACACCTTC	CATLTLTGTYGYTF
NA	NA	TRBV27	TRBJ2-2	TGTGCCAGCAGCCCGTTGCAGGGGAACACCGGGGAGCTGTTTTTT	CASSPLQGNTGELFF
NA	TRBD2	TRBV12-3/TRBV12-4	TRBJ2-6	TGTGCCAGCAGTCACACGATCGGCGCGGGAGACTCTGGGGCCAACGTCCTGACTTTC	CASSHTIGAGDSGANVLTF
few	NA	TRBV6-2/TRBV6-3	TRBJ2-2	TGTGCCAGCAGCAAAAGGACTGGCACCGGGGAGCTGTTTTTT	CASSKRTGTGELFF
NA	NA	TRBV5-4	TRBJ2-5	TGTACCAGCAGCTTGGTTCCGGGCCCCATGGGAGAGACCCAGTACTTC	CTSSLVPGPMGETQYF
few	NA	TRBV6-2/TRBV6-3	TRBJ2-5	TGTGCCAGCAGTTATCAGAGTATTATCGGGGAAGAGACCCAGTACTTC	CASSYQSIIGEETQYF
NA	NA	TRBV20-1	TRBJ2-7	TGCAGTGCCGATGGTCAAGGGGTACGCGAGCAGTACTTC	CSADGQGVREQYF
few	NA	TRBV5-1	TRBJ2-1	TGCGCCAGCAGCTCCGCCCAGAGATCCTACAATGAGCAGTTCTTC	CASSSAQRSYNEQFF
few	NA	TRBV5-1	TRBJ2-3	TGCGCCAGCAGCACCGGACAGTTCCCCGCAGATACGCAGTATTTT	CASSTGQFPADTQYF
few	TRBD2	TRBV29-1	TRBJ2-4	TGCAGCGTTGAAGAGTTTACGGATAGCGGGGGAGGAAACATTCAGTACTTC	CSVEEFTDSGGGNIQYF
NA	TRBD1	TRBV5-6	TRBJ2-7	TGTGCCAGCAGCTTGACGGCAGGGGGCTACGAGCAGTACTTC	CASSLTAGGYEQYF
NA	NA	TRBV27	TRBJ1-4	TGCGCCAGCAGTCGAACATCGGGGCGTAAGGGAACTAATGAAAAACTGTTTTTT	CASSRTSGRKGTNEKLFF
few	TRBD2	TRBV13	TRBJ2-6	TGTGCCAGCAGCTCCGACAGCGGGGCGGCTGGGGCCAACGTCCTGACTTTC	CASSSDSGAAGANVLTF
NA	NA	TRBV7-2	TRBJ1-1	TGTGCCAGCAGCTTAGGTCACTACACTGAAGCTTTCTTT	CASSLGHYTEAFF
NA	NA	TRBV20-1	TRBJ2-1	TGCAGTGCTAGCCGATCCTACAATGAGCAGTTCTTC	CSASRSYNEQFF
many	NA	TRBV25-1	TRBJ2-7	TGTGCCAGCAGTGACAGGGGCTACGAGCAGTACTTC	CASSDRGYEQYF
NA	TRBD1	TRBV5-1	TRBJ1-2	TGCGCCAGCAGCTGGAACCGGGACAGGGGAGCTAACTATGGCTACACCTTC	CASSWNRDRGANYGYTF
NA	NA	TRBV12-5	TRBJ2-3	TGTGCTAGTGGTCGATCCCTCCGGGCAAGCACAGATACGCAGTATTTT	CASGRSLRASTDTQYF
few	TRBD2	TRBV4-1	TRBJ2-1	TGCGCCAGCAGCGCACCTACTAGCGGGATATACAATGAGCAGTTCTTC	CASSAPTSGIYNEQFF
NA	NA	TRBV4-3	TRBJ2-7	TGCGCCAGCAGCCAAGAATGGCTCTATTCCACCTACGAGCAGTACTTC	CASSQEWLYSTYEQYF
NA	TRBD1	TRBV10-3	TRBJ1-5	TGTGCCATCAGCGCGACAGGGAATAGCAATCAGCCCCAGCATTTT	CAISATGNSNQPQHF
few	NA	TRBV6-1	TRBJ2-3	TGTGCCAGCAGTGATGAAGGGTCCACAGATACGCAGTATTTT	CASSDEGSTDTQYF
NA	TRBD1	TRBV12-3/TRBV12-4	TRBJ2-7	TGTGCCAGCAGTCAACTTCGACAGGGAAACTACGAGCAGTACTTC	CASSQLRQGNYEQYF
many	NA	TRBV29-1	TRBJ2-7	TGCAGTGCTACGAGCTCCTACGAGCAGTACTTC	CSATSSYEQYF
NA	TRBD2	TRBV28	TRBJ2-1	TGTGCCAGCGGAAGCTGGACTAGCGGGTCCCATGAGCAGTTCTTC	CASGSWTSGSHEQFF
NA	NA	TRBV4-1	TRBJ1-4	TGCGCCAGCAGCCAAGATCTTAGAAGGGGAGAGGATGAAAAACTGTTTTTT	CASSQDLRRGEDEKLFF
few	NA	TRBV6-1	TRBJ2-7	TGTGCCAGCAGTAGGGAACAGGGGAGGTCCTACGAGCAGTACTTC	CASSREQGRSYEQYF